This entry describes one T cell receptor beta chain. The data derive from a study of blood T cell repertoires in COVID-19. Libraries were prepared by immunoSEQ multiplex PCR; TCRdb keeps only in-frame clonotypes and omits some of them. Among about 160,000 clones listed, 75% to 90% were seen once. This CDR3 spans 14 amino acids. In germline, CDR1 is MNHEY, CDR2 SVGAGI. With 3 bases clipped from V and 1 base from J, the junction kept 3 bases outside the gene matches. The chain recombines TRBV6-5 with TRBJ2-7; TRBD1 matches 7 bases. Sequencing input: PBMCs or T cells enriched from blood (not recorded which). The sequence was collected from a woman aged 55-75 years who had recovered from COVID-19. The CDR3 loop is CASSYRGQSYEQYF. In DNA form, the CDR3 reads TGTGCCAGCAGTTATAGGGGGCAGTCCTACGAGCAGTACTTC.